The 19 T cell receptor beta chains presented below share a single source sample, sequenced in a study of blood T cell repertoires in COVID-19. The table came from immunoSEQ multiplex PCR; TCRdb's copy has only in-frame clones and leaves some out. This table has 15,000 to 18,000 clones, around four fifths appearing once. Sequenced: peripheral blood. These receptors were collected from a man older than 75 with active or convalescent COVID-19.

The CDR3 spells CASSQPGGSGELFF. CDR3 bases: TGTGCCAGCAGCCAACCGGGGGGGTCCGGGGAGCTGTTTTTT. The chain has TRBV3-1 (or the pseudogene TRBV3-2) and TRBJ2-2, with TRBD2 matching 8 bases. The CDR3 totals 14 residues. V was pared by 2 bases and J by 6 bases, with 2 bases of the junction left unmatched. Germline assignment: CDR1 LGHDT and CDR2 YNNKEL (reference sequence).

V usage is TRBV29-1 and J usage is TRBJ2-7; D is possibly TRBD1 (5 bases). Deletions cut 5 bases from V and 5 bases from J, with 10 bases between. CDR3 length: 11 amino acids. The V gene's germline CDR1 is SQVTM and CDR2 ANQGSEA. CDR3 sequence reads: CSVTSQDEQYF. The CDR3 nucleotides read TGCAGCGTTACTTCACAGGACGAGCAGTACTTC.

The rearrangement links TRBV7-2 to TRBJ1-3; TRBD1 is a possible D gene (6 bases). The CDR3 spans 15 residues. V was shortened by 5 bases and J by 0 bases, with 11 bases between the two germline ends. Germline CDR1 reads SGHTA; CDR2 reads FQGNSA. The CDR3 reads CASSPQGGSGNTIYF. In nucleotides, the CDR3 is TGTGCCAGCAGCCCCCAAGGGGGCTCTGGAAACACCATATATTTT.

This clone was seen once. This chain connects TRBV21-1 to TRBJ2-3; the table's D gene call, TRBD2, was not cross checked with the DNA. TRBV21-1 counts as a pseudogene. This CDR3 is built from 15 residues. CDR3 residues: CASNSRGPGTDTQYF. The CDR3 DNA sequence: TGTGCCAGCAATTCTCGCGGGCCGGGAACAGATACGCAGTATTTT.

The genes are TRBV6-5 and TRBJ1-6; TRBD1 matches 9 bases. The CDR3 is made up of 15 amino acids. Losses at the gene ends were 5 bases for V and 9 bases for J; bases not matched to a gene: 8. Germline CDR1 MNHEY, CDR2 SVGAGI. The CDR3 sequence: CASSPTGTGISPLHF. DNA for the CDR3: TGTGCCAGCAGTCCAACCGGGACAGGGATTTCACCCCTCCACTTT.

This sequence joins TRBV29-1 and TRBJ1-1; D is perhaps TRBD1 (5 bases). The CDR3 contains 13 residues. The V gene's germline CDR1 is SQVTM and CDR2 ANQGSEA. The CDR3 sequence: CSVGHGRGTEAFF. CDR3 sequence (DNA): TGCAGTGTGGGCCATGGGAGGGGCACTGAAGCTTTCTTT.

The chain couples TRBV27 to TRBJ1-5; D may be TRBD1 (5 bases). The germline CDR1 and CDR2 sequences are MNHEY and SMNVEV (reference sequence). V was shortened by 5 bases and J by 3 bases, with 17 bases between the two germline ends. This CDR3 is built from 16 residues. The CDR3 bases are TGTGCCAGCAGTCGGCGGGGGGGGAGCTTCAATCAGCCCCAGCATTTT. This translates into CASSRRGGSFNQPQHF.

The chain carries TRBV30 and TRBJ2-3; 9 bases are a match to TRBD2. Germline V gene lookup returns CDR1 GTSNPN and CDR2 SVGIG (reference sequence). This CDR3 is built from 13 residues. Trimming at V came to 7 bases and at J to 7 bases, leaving 9 bases not matched to a gene. CDR3 sequence (DNA): TGTGCCTCCGGGGCGGGGGGGCCCAATACGCAGTATTTT. Its protein product is CASGAGGPNTQYF.

In this sample, this clone turned up once. This chain links TRBV13 with TRBJ2-3; TRBD2 matches at 9 bases. Germline CDR1 is PRHDT and CDR2 is FYEKMQ (reference sequence). The V gene end was trimmed by 6 bases and the J gene end by 4 bases; junction bases not matched to a gene: 8. CDR3 length: 15 residues. CDR3 in DNA: TGTGCCAGCAGGGCTACTAGCGGGTGGCCAGATACGCAGTATTTT. It is translated as CASRATSGWPDTQYF.

The rearrangement joins TRBV29-1 to TRBJ2-3; no definite D call. Germline CDR1 is SQVTM and CDR2 is ANQGSEA. The CDR3 totals 13 residues. V shed 3 bases and J shed 1 base, with 8 bases lying between them. The DNA for the CDR3 is TGCAGCGTTGATCTCCCTGGCACAGATACGCAGTATTTT. Residues: CSVDLPGTDTQYF.

This clone came up a few times. The rearrangement uses TRBV6-5 and TRBJ1-6, with 7 positions matching TRBD1. V shed 6 bases and J 2 bases; nucleotides not matched to a gene: 4. The germline V gene encodes CDR1 MNHEY and CDR2 SVGAGI. This CDR3 comprises 15 residues. The CDR3 sequence is CASRRGTAYNSPLHF. DNA for the CDR3: TGTGCCAGCAGACGAGGGACAGCCTATAATTCACCCCTCCACTTT.

This chain uses TRBV12-3 or TRBV12-4 with TRBJ1-3; weak D call: TRBD1 (6 bases). The CDR3 length is 12 residues. The V and J ends lost 5 bases and 12 bases respectively, with 14 bases between them. CDR3 region: CASSITGLDIYF. CDR3 nucleotides: TGTGCCAGCAGTATCACAGGGTTGGACATATATTTT.

V gene TRBV11-2 combines with J gene TRBJ2-2; 10 bases align to TRBD1. Germline CDR1 reads SGHAT; CDR2 reads FQNNGV. V shed 1 base and J 3 bases; nucleotides not matched to a gene: 5. CDR3 length: 17 amino acids. The DNA for the CDR3 is TGTGCCAGCAGCTTAGGTCCCGGGACAGGGGACACCGGGGAGCTGTTTTTT. This codes for CASSLGPGTGDTGELFF.

The rearrangement joins TRBV5-1 to TRBJ1-6, with 8 bases fitting TRBD1. CDR3 length equals 15 residues. The trim removed 4 bases at V and 8 bases at J, leaving 8 bases unmatched. CDR1 and CDR2 from the germline V gene are SGHRS and YFSETQ. The CDR3 coding sequence is TGCGCCAGCAGCCTTATGACAGGGGAGGATTCACCCCTCCACTTT. Translated: CASSLMTGEDSPLHF.

This chain joins TRBV7-8 and TRBJ2-2, with D perhaps TRBD1 (7 bases). The V end was cut by 4 bases, the J end by 3 bases, with 12 bases between. The CDR3 is 15 residues long. CDR1 and CDR2 (germline): SGHVS, FQNEAQ. The CDR3 here is CASSSQGGYTGELFF. The DNA for the CDR3 is TGTGCCAGCAGCTCGCAGGGGGGCTACACCGGGGAGCTGTTTTTT.

In DNA, the CDR3 is TGTGCCAGCAGCTTAGAGGCGGAACAAGAGACCCAGTACTTC. Its translation: CASSLEAEQETQYF. V and J are TRBV7-6 and TRBJ2-5; D unclear. Deletions cut 1 base from V and 2 bases from J, with 8 bases between. The germline V gene encodes CDR1 SGHVS and CDR2 FNYEAQ. The CDR3 totals 14 residues.

The chain couples TRBV7-9 to TRBJ2-3; perhaps TRBD1 as D (5 bases). Trimming stripped 5 bases from V and 1 base from J, with 7 bases between. The CDR3 covers 13 residues. Germline loops: CDR1 SEHNR, CDR2 FQNEAQ (reference sequence). The CDR3 DNA sequence: TGTGCCAGCAGCCTACAGGGCACAGATACGCAGTATTTT. Its translation is CASSLQGTDTQYF. Looking up the rest from reference TRBV7-9 and TRBJ2-3 gives the full variable domain: DTGVSQNPRHKITKRGQNVTFRCDPISEHNRLYWYRQTLGQGPEFLTYFQNEAQLEKSRLLSDRFSAERPKGSFSTLEIQRTEQGDSAMYLCASSLQGTDTQYFGPGTRLTVL.

This chain uses TRBV11-3 with TRBJ2-1; 10 bases agree with TRBD1. Per germline, CDR1 SGHNT and CDR2 YENEEA. V shed 4 bases and J 7 bases; nucleotides not matched to a gene: 4. CDR3 length: 14 residues. CDR3 DNA: TGTGCCAGCAGCTCCCGACAGGGGGCGAATGAGCAGTTCTTC. Translating gives CASSSRQGANEQFF.

The chain joins TRBV29-1 to TRBJ1-5; D is undetermined. Germline V gene sequence: CDR1 SQVTM, CDR2 ANQGSEA. The CDR3 runs 13 residues. Trimming cost V 4 bases and J 0 bases, with 7 bases left between them. The CDR3: CSVADYSNQPQHF. CDR3 sequence (DNA): TGCAGCGTTGCAGATTATAGCAATCAGCCCCAGCATTTT.